This T cell receptor (beta chain) derives from a study of technical replicates of blood from four donors. Clones were read by immunoSEQ multiplex PCR, and TCRdb kept only the in-frame ones, dropping some. Of roughly 60,000 clones listed, roughly 91% are singletons. The V end lost 4 bases, the J end lost 0 bases, and 16 bases lay between the germline ends. Germline assignment: CDR1 LNHDA and CDR2 SQIVND (reference sequence). This CDR3 has 17 residues. This receptor was obtained from a human donor in good health. Some clones in this sample may be carry-over from other donors' samples. This rearrangement joins TRBV19 to TRBJ1-5; possibly TRBD1 for D (6 bases). Sequencing was done on a sample of PBMCs. The CDR3 sequence is CASSTPGTQYSNQPQHF. The DNA for the CDR3 is TGTGCCAGTAGTACACCCGGGACACAATATAGCAATCAGCCCCAGCATTTT.